Described below is a single T cell receptor beta chain sequence and its context. Those who participated ranged in age from 18 to 89 years and resided in under 25 US areas. This entry belongs to a study of blood T cell repertoires in COVID-19. In the study overall: The analysed material was cDNA or gDNA that came from T cells, B-cell-depleted T cells, or PBMCs.

In the source study's methods: Scientists estimated how many nucleated cells there were by amplifying reference gene primers. Some clones are missing from TCRdb's copy, which holds only in-frame ones; the method was immunoSEQ multiplex PCR. The D gene and trimming were derived from the DNA, and the V and J assignments and clone size from that table. Counted here are some 170,000 clones, 70% to 85% occurring once; the ten biggest clones make up roughly 15%. The sequenced material came from PBMCs or T cells enriched from blood (not recorded which). This clonotype originated in a man aged 45 to 65 who had recovered from COVID-19.

CDR3: CSVYRLAGGPGEQFF. CDR3 bases: TGCAGCGTTTACAGGCTAGCGGGGGGGCCAGGTGAGCAGTTCTTC. The chain is built from TRBV29-1 and TRBJ2-1, with TRBD2 identical over 12 bases. Germline V gives CDR1 SQVTM, CDR2 ANQGSEA. This CDR3 is built from 15 residues. The J segment lost 9 bases and the V segment lost 5 bases, leaving 11 bases of the junction unmatched.